A selection of T cell receptor beta chains follows, all from one sample in a study of siplizumab effects on memory and regulatory T cells. The protocol was immunoSEQ multiplex PCR, while the TCRdb copy is restricted to in-frame clones and leaves out a portion. The table lists roughly 97,000 clones, more than 85% of them singletons, with about 0.62% in the top ten. The sample consisted of Tregs sorted from blood. These TCRs come from a human donor in good health. CDR3s include the opening cysteine and the closing phenylalanine or tryptophan. A D gene is named only where the DNA matches it firmly. Clone size, where shown, is once, few, many, or a class for clones that have expanded.

CDR3 DNA: TGTGCCAGCTCAAGTCTTCAGGGGGCGCTCGCAGATACGCAGTATTTT
CDR3 protein: CASSSLQGALADTQYF
J gene: TRBJ2-3
clone size: NA
D gene: TRBD1
V gene: TRBV18
CDR3 length: 16

CDR3 DNA: TGTGCCAGCATGGGTATTAGCACAGATACGCAGTATTTT
CDR3 protein: CASMGISTDTQYF
J gene: TRBJ2-3
clone size: NA
D gene: NA
V gene: TRBV9
CDR3 length: 13

CDR3 DNA: TGTGCCAGCAGCTTGGGACTTAGCACAGATACGCAGTATTTT
CDR3 protein: CASSLGLSTDTQYF
J gene: TRBJ2-3
clone size: NA
D gene: NA
V gene: TRBV7-2
CDR3 length: 14

CDR3 DNA: TGCAGCGTTGGCGGGACAGGACGAACTTACGAGCAGTACTTC
CDR3 protein: CSVGGTGRTYEQYF
J gene: TRBJ2-7
clone size: NA
D gene: TRBD1
V gene: TRBV29-1
CDR3 length: 14

CDR3 DNA: TGTGCCAGCAGTTACCGGGGAGTCCACTATGGCTACACCTTC
CDR3 protein: CASSYRGVHYGYTF
J gene: TRBJ1-2
clone size: NA
D gene: NA
V gene: TRBV6-5
CDR3 length: 14

CDR3 DNA: TGTGCCAGCCGCGGGTCCGGGGACACTGAAGCTTTCTTT
CDR3 protein: CASRGSGDTEAFF
J gene: TRBJ1-1
clone size: NA
D gene: NA
V gene: TRBV6-5
CDR3 length: 13

CDR3 DNA: TGTGCCAGCAGGAACTCGGGACTCCGCACAGATACGCAGTATTTT
CDR3 protein: CASRNSGLRTDTQYF
J gene: TRBJ2-3
clone size: NA
D gene: NA
V gene: TRBV6-6
CDR3 length: 15

CDR3 DNA: TGTGCCAGCAGTGCCCGTTTCAGAACCCCCTACGAGCAGTACTTC
CDR3 protein: CASSARFRTPYEQYF
J gene: TRBJ2-7
clone size: NA
D gene: NA
V gene: TRBV28
CDR3 length: 15

CDR3 DNA: TGTGCCAGCAGCCAAGGGAGCGGAGTCCGAACCGCAACTAATGAAAAACTGTTTTTT
CDR3 protein: CASSQGSGVRTATNEKLFF
J gene: TRBJ1-4
clone size: NA
D gene: NA
V gene: TRBV7-9
CDR3 length: 19

CDR3 DNA: TGTGCCAGCCAACAGGGGATGAACACTGAAGCTTTCTTT
CDR3 protein: CASQQGMNTEAFF
J gene: TRBJ1-1
clone size: NA
D gene: TRBD1
V gene: TRBV6-5
CDR3 length: 13

CDR3 DNA: TGTGCCAGCAGAAAACGGGAGGCCGCCTACAATGAGCAGTTCTTC
CDR3 protein: CASRKREAAYNEQFF
J gene: TRBJ2-1
clone size: NA
D gene: TRBD2
V gene: TRBV27
CDR3 length: 15

CDR3 DNA: TGTGCCAGCAGCTGGGGGACTAGCGGGGGGCAAGAGACCCAGTACTTC
CDR3 protein: CASSWGTSGGQETQYF
J gene: TRBJ2-5
clone size: NA
D gene: TRBD2
V gene: TRBV5-4
CDR3 length: 16

CDR3 DNA: TGTGCCAGCAGCCAACAGGGTAGCTATGGCTACACCTTC
CDR3 protein: CASSQQGSYGYTF
J gene: TRBJ1-2
clone size: once
D gene: NA
V gene: TRBV7-9
CDR3 length: 13

CDR3 DNA: TGTGCCAGCAGCAAGACTAGCGGGGGGTCAACATCTAACAATGAGCAGTTCTTC
CDR3 protein: CASSKTSGGSTSNNEQFF
J gene: TRBJ2-1
clone size: NA
D gene: TRBD2
V gene: TRBV5-4
CDR3 length: 18

CDR3 DNA: TGTGCCAGCAGCGTAAGTGTCAGGGGAGGTGAAAAACTGTTTTTT
CDR3 protein: CASSVSVRGGEKLFF
J gene: TRBJ1-4
clone size: NA
D gene: NA
V gene: TRBV9
CDR3 length: 15

CDR3 DNA: TGTGCCAGCAGCTTTTCCGTGCGGAGCTCCTACAATGAGCAGTTCTTC
CDR3 protein: CASSFSVRSSYNEQFF
J gene: TRBJ2-1
clone size: once
D gene: NA
V gene: TRBV5-4
CDR3 length: 16

CDR3 DNA: TGTGCCAGCAGCCGGGGACAGGGTGGAGATACGCAGTATTTT
CDR3 protein: CASSRGQGGDTQYF
J gene: TRBJ2-3
clone size: NA
D gene: TRBD1
V gene: TRBV5-4
CDR3 length: 14

CDR3 DNA: TGCGCCAGCAGCCGGAGGGCTAGCGCCAACTCCTACGAGCAGTACTTC
CDR3 protein: CASSRRASANSYEQYF
J gene: TRBJ2-7
clone size: NA
D gene: NA
V gene: TRBV5-1
CDR3 length: 16